These T cell receptor beta chains were read from a single sample in a study of blood T cell repertoires in COVID-19. Profiling relied on immunoSEQ multiplex PCR, and the TCRdb table lists in-frame clones only, not all of them. This sample has 250,000 to 300,000 clones, with around 90% found just once. Sequencing input: PBMCs or T cells enriched from blood (not recorded which). Receptor source: a woman aged 25 to 39 who had recovered from COVID-19. The conserved cysteine and the conserved F or W are not part of the CDR3 here. Only some rows state a clone size, as once, few, many or a class for expanded clones.

cdr3_aa: ASSKRQPGTSGRAQETQY
v_call: TRBV21-1
clone_size: -
j_call: TRBJ2-5

cdr3_aa: ASSLTTDQPQH
v_call: TRBV12-3/TRBV12-4
clone_size: -
j_call: TRBJ1-5

cdr3_aa: ASSSGWGRADTEAF
v_call: TRBV11-2
clone_size: once
j_call: TRBJ1-1

cdr3_aa: ASSPQEVFDGYT
v_call: TRBV28
clone_size: -
j_call: TRBJ1-2

cdr3_aa: ASSRGQAQETQY
v_call: TRBV7-2
clone_size: -
j_call: TRBJ2-5

cdr3_aa: ASKGGANYGYT
v_call: TRBV6-5
clone_size: -
j_call: TRBJ1-2

cdr3_aa: ASSPRTGQNIQY
v_call: TRBV7-2
clone_size: few
j_call: TRBJ2-4

cdr3_aa: ASSLGDEQY
v_call: TRBV28
clone_size: -
j_call: TRBJ2-7

cdr3_aa: ASSLAGSDEQF
v_call: TRBV5-4
clone_size: -
j_call: TRBJ2-1

cdr3_aa: ASSPTGGLAGVGGQF
v_call: TRBV28
clone_size: -
j_call: TRBJ2-1

cdr3_aa: ASSALRSTRSPGELF
v_call: TRBV25-1
clone_size: -
j_call: TRBJ2-2

cdr3_aa: ASSYGLAGVSYEQY
v_call: TRBV6-2/TRBV6-3
clone_size: -
j_call: TRBJ2-7

cdr3_aa: ASGYRENEKLF
v_call: TRBV28
clone_size: -
j_call: TRBJ1-4

cdr3_aa: ATSERQGALYNEQF
v_call: TRBV24-1
clone_size: -
j_call: TRBJ2-1

cdr3_aa: ASSPGTGTNGELF
v_call: TRBV5-8
clone_size: -
j_call: TRBJ2-2

cdr3_aa: AISGTSGTYNEQF
v_call: TRBV10-3
clone_size: -
j_call: TRBJ2-1

cdr3_aa: ASSDGYNEQF
v_call: TRBV19
clone_size: -
j_call: TRBJ2-1

cdr3_aa: ASSPGGPGLASYEQY
v_call: TRBV4-1
clone_size: -
j_call: TRBJ2-7

cdr3_aa: ASSPPSRSGRAYNEQF
v_call: TRBV18
clone_size: -
j_call: TRBJ2-1

cdr3_aa: ASSTQTGNQPQH
v_call: TRBV19
clone_size: -
j_call: TRBJ1-5

cdr3_aa: ASSLGRGQQETQY
v_call: TRBV7-7
clone_size: once
j_call: TRBJ2-5

cdr3_aa: ASSEAEYGTELTSGTYEQY
v_call: TRBV2
clone_size: -
j_call: TRBJ2-7

cdr3_aa: ASSPGRQAFTDTQY
v_call: TRBV7-3
clone_size: few
j_call: TRBJ2-3

cdr3_aa: ASSVVGAGGNNEQF
v_call: TRBV9
clone_size: -
j_call: TRBJ2-1

cdr3_aa: ASSPPGQGVGSNQPQH
v_call: TRBV18
clone_size: -
j_call: TRBJ1-5

cdr3_aa: ASSLELAGGPPQETQY
v_call: TRBV11-2
clone_size: -
j_call: TRBJ2-5

cdr3_aa: ASSLPAGELF
v_call: TRBV5-4
clone_size: -
j_call: TRBJ2-2

cdr3_aa: ASSPRTGESRGEQF
v_call: TRBV7-2
clone_size: once
j_call: TRBJ2-1

cdr3_aa: ATSDQGSTSNQPQH
v_call: TRBV24-1
clone_size: once
j_call: TRBJ1-5

cdr3_aa: ASSFRLVDSYNEQF
v_call: TRBV27
clone_size: -
j_call: TRBJ2-1

cdr3_aa: ASSTTQGTLSGNTIY
v_call: TRBV5-4
clone_size: -
j_call: TRBJ1-3

cdr3_aa: ASSLVYNQPQH
v_call: TRBV7-2
clone_size: -
j_call: TRBJ1-5

cdr3_aa: AIEGTSGTVNEQF
v_call: TRBV6-5
clone_size: -
j_call: TRBJ2-1